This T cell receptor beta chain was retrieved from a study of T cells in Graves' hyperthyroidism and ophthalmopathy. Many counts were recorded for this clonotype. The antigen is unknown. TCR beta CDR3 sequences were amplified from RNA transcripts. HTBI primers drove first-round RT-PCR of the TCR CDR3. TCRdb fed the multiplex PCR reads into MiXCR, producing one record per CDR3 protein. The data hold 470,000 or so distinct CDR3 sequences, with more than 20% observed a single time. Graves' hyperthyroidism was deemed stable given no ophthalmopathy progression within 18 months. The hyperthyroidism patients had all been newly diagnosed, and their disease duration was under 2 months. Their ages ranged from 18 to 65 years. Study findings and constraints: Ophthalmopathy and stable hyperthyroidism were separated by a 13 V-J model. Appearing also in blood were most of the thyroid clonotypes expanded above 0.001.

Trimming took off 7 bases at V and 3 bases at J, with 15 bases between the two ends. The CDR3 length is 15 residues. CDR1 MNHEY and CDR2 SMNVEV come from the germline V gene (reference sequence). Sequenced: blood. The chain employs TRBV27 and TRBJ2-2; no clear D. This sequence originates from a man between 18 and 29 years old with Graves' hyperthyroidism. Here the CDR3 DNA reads TGTGCCAGCAAGAGGTCTTTCACTGACACCGGGGAGCTGTTTTTT. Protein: CASKRSFTDTGELFF.